These 3 T cell receptor beta chains were all obtained from the same sample, sequenced in a study of blood T cell repertoires in COVID-19. Produced via immunoSEQ multiplex PCR; TCRdb's table is partial and in-frame only. The sample holds 300,000 to 450,000 clones, approximately 80% seen once. The source material was peripheral blood. The origin of the receptors is a human donor with acute or convalescent COVID-19. The donor label of this sample is uncertain.

The V gene is TRBV19, the J gene TRBJ2-3; 9 bases are a match to TRBD2. The V gene end was trimmed by 3 bases and the J gene end by 1 base; junction bases not matched to a gene: 2. The germline V gene has CDR1 LNHDA and CDR2 SQIVND (reference sequence). There are 15 residues in the CDR3. The CDR3 protein is CASSIRTSGTDTQYF. In nucleotides, the CDR3 is TGTGCCAGTAGTATTCGGACTAGCGGCACAGATACGCAGTATTTT.

The rearrangement links TRBV6-5 to TRBJ1-6, with 8 bases aligning to TRBD1. With 6 bases clipped from V and 8 bases from J, the junction kept 6 bases outside the gene matches. The CDR3 loop spans 14 amino acids. In germline, CDR1 is MNHEY, CDR2 SVGAGI. CDR3 nucleotide sequence: TGTGCCAGCAGCCGACAGGGGTTGGATTCACCCCTCCACTTT. Encoded protein: CASSRQGLDSPLHF.

CDR3 residues: CASMNTGASYEQYF. CDR3 nucleotides: TGTGCCAGCATGAATACAGGGGCGTCCTACGAGCAGTACTTC. The rearrangement uses TRBV2 and TRBJ2-7; 7 bases agree with TRBD1. Germline CDR1 is SNHLY and CDR2 is FYNNEI. The CDR3 covers 14 residues. The J segment lost 1 base and the V segment lost 7 bases, leaving 7 bases of the junction unmatched.